The entry below describes one T cell receptor (beta chain). Its antigen is still unknown. The data stem from a study of blood T cells in healthy people across ages. As for the study in general: With template switching, about one barcoded beta molecule was captured per two T cells.

The use of a sample-barcoded 5' primer and a J-beta primer mix characterized a second PCR of about 7 to 12 cycles. MiXCR, run by TCRdb on the 5' RACE reads, gives a single entry per CDR3 protein. The sample contains roughly 410,000 distinct CDR3 sequences, about 52% of which appear only once. Trimming removed 6 bases from V and 7 bases from J; junction bases left unmatched: 7. CDR1 and CDR2 from the germline V gene are MNHEY and SVGAGI. The CDR3 runs to 14 residues. Healthy Caucasian individuals from Russia aged roughly 6 to 90 served as donors. Overall study findings and caveats: CMV status of donors was unknown, possibly confounding expanded clonotype changes.

The chain uses TRBV6-5 and TRBJ2-5; 11 bases match TRBD2. The sample was blood. The sequence was collected from a man in his sixties in good health. The CDR3 is CASRSSGGVWTQYF. The CDR3 nucleotides read TGTGCCAGCAGGAGTAGCGGGGGGGTGTGGACCCAGTACTTC.